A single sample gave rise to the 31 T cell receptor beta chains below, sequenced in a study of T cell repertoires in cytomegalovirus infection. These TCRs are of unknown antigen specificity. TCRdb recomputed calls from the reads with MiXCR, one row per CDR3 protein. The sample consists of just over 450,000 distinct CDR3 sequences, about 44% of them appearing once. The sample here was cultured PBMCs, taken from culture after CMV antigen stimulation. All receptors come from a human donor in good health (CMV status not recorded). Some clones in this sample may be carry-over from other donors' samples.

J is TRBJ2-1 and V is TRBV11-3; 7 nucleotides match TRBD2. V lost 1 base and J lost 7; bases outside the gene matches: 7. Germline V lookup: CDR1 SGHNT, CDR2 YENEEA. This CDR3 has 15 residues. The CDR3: CASSLGAGSWNEQFF. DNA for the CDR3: TGTGCCAGCAGCTTAGGAGCGGGATCCTGGAATGAGCAGTTCTTC.

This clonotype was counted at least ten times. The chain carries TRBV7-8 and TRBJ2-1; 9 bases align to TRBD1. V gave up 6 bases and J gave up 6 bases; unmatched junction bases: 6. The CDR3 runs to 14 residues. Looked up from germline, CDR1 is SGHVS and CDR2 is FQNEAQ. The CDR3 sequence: CASRTGTGPNEQFF. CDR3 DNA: TGTGCCAGCAGAACCGGGACAGGGCCCAATGAGCAGTTCTTC.

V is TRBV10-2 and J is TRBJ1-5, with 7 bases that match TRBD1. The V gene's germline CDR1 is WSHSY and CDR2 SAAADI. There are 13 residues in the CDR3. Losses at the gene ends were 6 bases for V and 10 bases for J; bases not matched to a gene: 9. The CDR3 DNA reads TGCGCCAGCAGCAAAGGACAGGCCCTACCCCAGCATTTT. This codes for CASSKGQALPQHF.

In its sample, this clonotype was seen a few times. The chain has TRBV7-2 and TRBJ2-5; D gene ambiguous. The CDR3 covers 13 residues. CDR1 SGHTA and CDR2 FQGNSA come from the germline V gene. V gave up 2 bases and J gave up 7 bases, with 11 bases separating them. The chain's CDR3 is CASSLMVLGTQYF. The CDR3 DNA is TGTGCCAGCAGCTTAATGGTGCTGGGGACCCAGTACTTC.

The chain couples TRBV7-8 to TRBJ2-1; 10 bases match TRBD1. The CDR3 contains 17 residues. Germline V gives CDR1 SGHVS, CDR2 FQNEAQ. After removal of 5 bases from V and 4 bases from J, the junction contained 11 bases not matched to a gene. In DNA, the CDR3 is TGTGCCAGCAGCCAAACCTTCGGGACAGGGGTATACAATGAGCAGTTCTTC. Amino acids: CASSQTFGTGVYNEQFF.

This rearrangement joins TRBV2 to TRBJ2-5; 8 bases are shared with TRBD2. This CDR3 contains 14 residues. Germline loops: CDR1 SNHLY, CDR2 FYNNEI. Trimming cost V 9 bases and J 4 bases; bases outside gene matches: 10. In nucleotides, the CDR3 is TGTGCCAGTAAAGCGGGAGCGTCAAGAGAGACCCAGTACTTC. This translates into CASKAGASRETQYF.

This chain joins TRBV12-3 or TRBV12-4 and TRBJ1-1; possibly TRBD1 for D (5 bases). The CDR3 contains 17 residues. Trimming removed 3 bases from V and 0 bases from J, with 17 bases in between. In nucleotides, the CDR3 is TGTGCCAGCAGTTTGCTTCGGGGGAGCGTGATGAACACTGAAGCTTTCTTT. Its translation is CASSLLRGSVMNTEAFF.

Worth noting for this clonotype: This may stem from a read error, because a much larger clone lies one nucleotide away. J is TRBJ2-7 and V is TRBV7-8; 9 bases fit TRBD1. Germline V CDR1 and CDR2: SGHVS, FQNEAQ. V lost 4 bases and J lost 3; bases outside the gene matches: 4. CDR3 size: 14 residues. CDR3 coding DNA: TGTGCCAGCAGCTCCGGGACAGGGCGCTACGAGCAGTACTTC. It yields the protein CASSSGTGRYEQYF.

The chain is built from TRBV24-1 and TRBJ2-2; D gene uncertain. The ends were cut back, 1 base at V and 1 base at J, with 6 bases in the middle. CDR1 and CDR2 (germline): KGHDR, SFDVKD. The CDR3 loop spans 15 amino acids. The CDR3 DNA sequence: TGTGCCACCAGTGATTTAGGACGGAACACCGGGGAGCTGTTTTTT. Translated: CATSDLGRNTGELFF.

The DNA of the CDR3 is TGTGCCAGCAGCTTAGACGGACAGGCTCAAGAGACCCAGTACTTC. Translating gives CASSLDGQAQETQYF. This chain uses TRBV11-3 with TRBJ2-5; 7 nucleotides line up with TRBD1. The germline CDR1 and CDR2 sequences are SGHNT and YENEEA. The V segment lost 0 bases and the J segment 2 bases; nucleotides outside the gene matches: 3. The CDR3 totals 15 residues.

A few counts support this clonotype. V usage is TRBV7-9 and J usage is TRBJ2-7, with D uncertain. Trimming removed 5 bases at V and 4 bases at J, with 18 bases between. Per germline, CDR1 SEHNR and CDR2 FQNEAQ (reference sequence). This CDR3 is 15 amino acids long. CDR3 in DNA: TGTGCCAGCAGCCCGCCAGACGGTCGAACATACGAGCAGTACTTC. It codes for CASSPPDGRTYEQYF.

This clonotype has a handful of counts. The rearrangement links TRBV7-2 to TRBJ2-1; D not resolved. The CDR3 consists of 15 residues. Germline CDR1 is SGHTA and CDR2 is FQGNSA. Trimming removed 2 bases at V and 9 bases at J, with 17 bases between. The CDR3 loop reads CASSLKAYSYVEQFF. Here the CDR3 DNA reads TGTGCCAGCAGCTTAAAGGCGTATAGCTACGTTGAGCAGTTCTTC.

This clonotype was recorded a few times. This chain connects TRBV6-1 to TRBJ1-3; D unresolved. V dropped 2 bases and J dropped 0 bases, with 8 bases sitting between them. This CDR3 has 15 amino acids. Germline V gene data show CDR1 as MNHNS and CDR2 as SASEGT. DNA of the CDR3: TGTGCCAGCAGTGAAAGTACGGTCTCTGGAAACACCATATATTTT. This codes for CASSESTVSGNTIYF.

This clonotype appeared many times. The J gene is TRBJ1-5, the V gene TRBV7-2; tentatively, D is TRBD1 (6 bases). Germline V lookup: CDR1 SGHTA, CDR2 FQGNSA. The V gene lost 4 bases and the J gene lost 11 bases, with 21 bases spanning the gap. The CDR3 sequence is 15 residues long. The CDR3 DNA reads TGTGCCAGCAGCTCAGGGCCATACATGCAGGGGACCCAGCATTTT. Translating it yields CASSSGPYMQGTQHF.

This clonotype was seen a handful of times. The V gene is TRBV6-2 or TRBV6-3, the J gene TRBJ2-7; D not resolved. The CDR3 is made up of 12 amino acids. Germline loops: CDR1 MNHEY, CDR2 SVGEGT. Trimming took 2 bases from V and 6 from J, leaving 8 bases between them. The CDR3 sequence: CASSYRQGEQYF. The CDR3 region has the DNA TGTGCCAGCAGTTACCGTCAAGGCGAGCAGTACTTC.

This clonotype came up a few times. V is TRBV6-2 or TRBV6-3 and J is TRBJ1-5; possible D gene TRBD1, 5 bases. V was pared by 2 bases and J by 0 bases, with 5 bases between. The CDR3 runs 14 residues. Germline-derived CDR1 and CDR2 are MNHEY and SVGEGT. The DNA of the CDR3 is TGTGCCAGCAGTTACGGGGCTAGCAATCAGCCCCAGCATTTT. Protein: CASSYGASNQPQHF.

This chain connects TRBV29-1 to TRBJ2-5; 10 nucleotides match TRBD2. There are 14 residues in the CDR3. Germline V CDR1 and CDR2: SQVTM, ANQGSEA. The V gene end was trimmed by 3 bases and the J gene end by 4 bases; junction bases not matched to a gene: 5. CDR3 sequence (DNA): TGCAGCGTTGATGGTAGCGGGAGGAGAGAGACCCAGTACTTC. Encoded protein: CSVDGSGRRETQYF.

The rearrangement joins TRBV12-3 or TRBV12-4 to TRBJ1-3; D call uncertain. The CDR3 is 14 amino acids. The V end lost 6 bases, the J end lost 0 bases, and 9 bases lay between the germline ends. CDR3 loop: CASSGRNSGNTIYF. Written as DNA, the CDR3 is TGTGCCAGCAGCGGGCGGAACTCTGGAAACACCATATATTTT.

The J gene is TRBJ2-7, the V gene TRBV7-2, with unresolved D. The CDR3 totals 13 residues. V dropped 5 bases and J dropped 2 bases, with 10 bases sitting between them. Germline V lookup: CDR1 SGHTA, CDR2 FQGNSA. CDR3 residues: CASSVQPTYEQYF. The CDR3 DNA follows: TGTGCCAGCAGCGTCCAGCCAACCTACGAGCAGTACTTC.

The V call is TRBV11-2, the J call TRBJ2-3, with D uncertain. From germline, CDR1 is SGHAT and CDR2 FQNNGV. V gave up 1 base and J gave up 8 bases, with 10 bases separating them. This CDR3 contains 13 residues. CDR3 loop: CASSLAGEGTQYF. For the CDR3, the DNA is TGTGCCAGCAGCTTAGCGGGCGAAGGTACGCAGTATTTT.

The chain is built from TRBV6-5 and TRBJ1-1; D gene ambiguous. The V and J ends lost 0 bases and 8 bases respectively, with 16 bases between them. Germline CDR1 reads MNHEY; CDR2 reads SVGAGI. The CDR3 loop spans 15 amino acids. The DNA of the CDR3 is TGTGCCAGCAGTTACTCTCTAACCAACAGAAGGGAAGCTTTCTTT. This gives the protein CASSYSLTNRREAFF.

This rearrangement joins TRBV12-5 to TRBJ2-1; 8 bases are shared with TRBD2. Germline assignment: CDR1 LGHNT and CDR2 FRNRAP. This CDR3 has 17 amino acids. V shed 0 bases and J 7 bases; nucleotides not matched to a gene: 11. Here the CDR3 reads CASGLVLVISGTNEQFF. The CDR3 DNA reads TGTGCTAGTGGTTTGGTCCTGGTAATTAGCGGGACAAATGAGCAGTTCTTC.

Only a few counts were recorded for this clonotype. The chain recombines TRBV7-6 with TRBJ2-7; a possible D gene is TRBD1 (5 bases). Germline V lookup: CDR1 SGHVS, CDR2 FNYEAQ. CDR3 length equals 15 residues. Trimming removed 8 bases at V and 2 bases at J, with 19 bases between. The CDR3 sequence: CASVSVMGPPYEQYF. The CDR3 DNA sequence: TGTGCCAGCGTCTCCGTCATGGGGCCTCCCTACGAGCAGTACTTC. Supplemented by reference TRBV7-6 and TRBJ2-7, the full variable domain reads GAGVSQSPRYKVTKRGQDVALRCDPISGHVSLYWYRQALGQGPEFLTYFNYEAQQDKSGLPNDRFSAERPEGSISTLTIQRTEQRDSAMYRCASVSVMGPPYEQYFGPGTRLTVT.

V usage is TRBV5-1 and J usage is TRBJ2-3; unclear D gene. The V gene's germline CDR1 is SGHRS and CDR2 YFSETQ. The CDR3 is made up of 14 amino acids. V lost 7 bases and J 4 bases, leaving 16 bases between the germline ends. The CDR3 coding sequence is TGCGCCAGCGCCGAGGTGCCAAGCGCAGATACGCAGTATTTT. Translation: CASAEVPSADTQYF.

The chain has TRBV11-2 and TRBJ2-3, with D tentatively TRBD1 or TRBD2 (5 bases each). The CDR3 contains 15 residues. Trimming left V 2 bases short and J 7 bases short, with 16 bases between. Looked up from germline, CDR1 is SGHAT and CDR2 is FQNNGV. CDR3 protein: CASSLPNREGNTQYF. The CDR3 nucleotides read TGTGCCAGCAGCTTACCTAACCGAGAGGGGAATACGCAGTATTTT.

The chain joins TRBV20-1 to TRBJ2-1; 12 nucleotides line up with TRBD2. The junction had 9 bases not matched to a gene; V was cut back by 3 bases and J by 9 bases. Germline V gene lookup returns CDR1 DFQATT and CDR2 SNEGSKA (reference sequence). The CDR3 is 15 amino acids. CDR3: CSASNPSGGAFEQFF. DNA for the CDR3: TGCAGTGCTAGTAACCCTAGCGGGGGGGCCTTTGAGCAGTTCTTC.

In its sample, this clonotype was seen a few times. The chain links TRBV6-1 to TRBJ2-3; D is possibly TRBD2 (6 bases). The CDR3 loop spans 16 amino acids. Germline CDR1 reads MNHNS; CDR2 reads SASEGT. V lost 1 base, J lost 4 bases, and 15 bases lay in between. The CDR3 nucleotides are TGTGCCAGCAGTGAAGGGATGCGGGGTCATGCAGATACGCAGTATTTT. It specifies CASSEGMRGHADTQYF.

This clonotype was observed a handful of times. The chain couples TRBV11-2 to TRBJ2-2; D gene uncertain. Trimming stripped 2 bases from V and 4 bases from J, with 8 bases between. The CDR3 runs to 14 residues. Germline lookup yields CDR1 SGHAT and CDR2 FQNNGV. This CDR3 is CASSLLWSTGELFF. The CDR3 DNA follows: TGTGCCAGCAGCTTACTGTGGAGCACCGGGGAGCTGTTTTTT.

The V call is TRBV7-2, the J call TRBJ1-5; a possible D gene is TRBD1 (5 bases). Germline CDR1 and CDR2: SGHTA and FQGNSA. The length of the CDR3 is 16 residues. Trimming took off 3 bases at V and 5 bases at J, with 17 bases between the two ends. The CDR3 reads CASSLGRWGDHQPQHF. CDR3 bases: TGTGCCAGCAGCTTGGGGAGGTGGGGGGACCATCAGCCCCAGCATTTT.

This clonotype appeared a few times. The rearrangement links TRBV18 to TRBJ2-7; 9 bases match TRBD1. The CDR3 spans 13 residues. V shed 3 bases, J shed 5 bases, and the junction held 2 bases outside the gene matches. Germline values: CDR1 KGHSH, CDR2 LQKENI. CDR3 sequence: CASSPRTGDEQYF. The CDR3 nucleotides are TGTGCCAGCTCACCGCGGACAGGGGACGAGCAGTACTTC.

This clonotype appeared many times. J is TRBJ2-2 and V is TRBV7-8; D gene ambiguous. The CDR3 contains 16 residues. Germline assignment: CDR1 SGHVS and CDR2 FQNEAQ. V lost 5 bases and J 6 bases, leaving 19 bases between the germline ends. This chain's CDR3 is CASSLLAGPVAGELFF. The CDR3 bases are TGTGCCAGCAGCCTTTTGGCCGGCCCGGTGGCCGGGGAGCTGTTTTTT.